A selection of T cell receptor beta chains follows, all from one sample in a study of cytomegalovirus exposure and HLA in healthy donors. The protocol was immunoSEQ multiplex PCR, while the TCRdb copy is restricted to in-frame clones and leaves out a portion. The table lists over 100,000 clones, 81% of them singletons, with more than 2% in the top ten. Sequencing was done on a sample of PBMCs. All receptors derive from a woman in her 30s in good health and CMV-seronegative. Both conserved end residues are part of each CDR3. D genes are given only for firm matches. Size is omitted from some rows. Given values are once, few, many or a class for expanded clones.

abundance,v_gene,len,j_gene,d_gene,CDR3aa,CDR3nt
NA,TRBV7-9,16,TRBJ2-3,NA,CASSPDRGQITDTQYF,TGTGCCAGCAGCCCTGATCGCGGGCAGATCACAGATACGCAGTATTTT
once,TRBV4-3,16,TRBJ2-2,NA,CASSQDGGKNTGELFF,TGCGCCAGCAGCCAAGATGGGGGGAAAAACACCGGGGAGCTGTTTTTT
NA,TRBV10-2,14,TRBJ2-1,TRBD1,CASSFPGQYNEQFF,TGCGCCAGCAGTTTCCCGGGACAGTACAATGAGCAGTTCTTC
NA,TRBV5-1,15,TRBJ1-5,NA,CASSLEGDWNQPQHF,TGCGCCAGCAGCTTGGAGGGGGATTGGAATCAGCCCCAGCATTTT
NA,TRBV28,15,TRBJ2-3,TRBD2,CASSLASGGGDTQYF,TGTGCCAGCAGTTTAGCTAGCGGGGGAGGAGATACGCAGTATTTT
NA,TRBV19,11,TRBJ1-1,NA,CASSILGGAFF,TGTGCCAGTAGTATACTAGGAGGAGCTTTCTTT
NA,TRBV28,14,TRBJ2-1,TRBD2,CASSALAGYNEQFF,TGTGCCAGCAGTGCCCTAGCGGGTTACAATGAGCAGTTCTTC
NA,TRBV28,12,TRBJ1-2,NA,CASSFLHYGYTF,TGTGCCAGCAGTTTTCTCCACTATGGCTACACCTTC
NA,TRBV6-5,15,TRBJ1-1,TRBD1,CASSSGQGAVSEAFF,TGTGCCAGCAGCAGTGGACAGGGGGCTGTTTCTGAAGCTTTCTTT
NA,TRBV7-8,15,TRBJ2-1,TRBD2,CASSLGLAGGDEQFF,TGTGCCAGCAGCTTAGGACTAGCGGGTGGGGATGAGCAGTTCTTC
NA,TRBV2,13,TRBJ1-2,NA,CASSEKGWYGYTF,TGTGCCAGCAGTGAAAAGGGGTGGTATGGCTACACCTTC
once,TRBV2,15,TRBJ2-7,NA,CASSEAYPGTYEQYF,TGTGCCAGCAGTGAAGCGTACCCAGGGACCTACGAGCAGTACTTC
NA,TRBV7-9,16,TRBJ2-2,TRBD2,CASDSGLAGLAGELFF,TGTGCCAGCGATTCAGGACTAGCGGGATTGGCCGGGGAGCTGTTTTTT
NA,TRBV27,15,TRBJ2-5,TRBD1,CASREDRGSQETQYF,TGTGCCAGCAGGGAAGACAGGGGTTCACAAGAGACCCAGTACTTC
once,TRBV6-4,16,TRBJ1-2,NA,CASSDPRTRGWYGYTF,TGTGCCAGCAGTGACCCTAGAACTAGGGGGTGGTATGGCTACACCTTC
NA,TRBV5-1,13,TRBJ1-5,NA,CASSFRGNQPQHF,TGCGCCAGCAGCTTCAGGGGCAATCAGCCCCAGCATTTT
NA,TRBV15,12,TRBJ1-2,TRBD1,CATTGTGGGYTF,TGTGCCACCACCGGGACAGGGGGTGGCTACACCTTC
NA,TRBV6-1,14,TRBJ1-4,NA,CASSESGRSEKLFF,TGTGCCAGCAGTGAGTCAGGGAGGAGTGAAAAACTGTTTTTT
NA,TRBV6-1,16,TRBJ2-3,TRBD1,CASSEFLGQLTDTQYF,TGTGCCAGCAGTGAATTCTTGGGACAGCTCACAGATACGCAGTATTTT
NA,TRBV4-3,18,TRBJ2-1,NA,CASSQEPYTGGGSNEQFF,TGCGCCAGCAGCCAAGAGCCCTACACCGGGGGAGGTTCCAATGAGCAGTTCTTC
NA,TRBV25-1,13,TRBJ1-1,NA,CASSDPGQFEAFF,TGTGCCAGCAGCGACCCTGGACAGTTTGAAGCTTTCTTT
NA,TRBV5-1,19,TRBJ2-3,TRBD2,CASSLGIGTSGRSTDTQYF,TGCGCCAGCAGCTTGGGGATTGGGACTAGCGGGAGGAGCACAGATACGCAGTATTTT
NA,TRBV5-1,15,TRBJ1-2,NA,CASSLAAGTPNGYTF,TGCGCCAGCAGCTTGGCTGCCGGGACACCGAATGGCTACACCTTC